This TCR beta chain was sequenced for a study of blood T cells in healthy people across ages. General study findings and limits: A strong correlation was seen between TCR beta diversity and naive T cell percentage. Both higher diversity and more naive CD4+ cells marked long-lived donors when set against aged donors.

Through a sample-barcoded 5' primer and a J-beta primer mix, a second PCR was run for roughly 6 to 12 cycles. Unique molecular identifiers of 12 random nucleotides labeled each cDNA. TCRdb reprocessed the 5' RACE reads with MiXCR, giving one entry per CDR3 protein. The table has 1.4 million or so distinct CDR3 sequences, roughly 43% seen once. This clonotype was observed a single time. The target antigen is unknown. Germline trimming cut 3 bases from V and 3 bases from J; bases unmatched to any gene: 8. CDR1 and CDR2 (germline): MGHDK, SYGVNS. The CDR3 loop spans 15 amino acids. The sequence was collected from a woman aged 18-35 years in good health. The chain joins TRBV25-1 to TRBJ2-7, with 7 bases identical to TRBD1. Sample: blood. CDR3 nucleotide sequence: TGTGCCAGCAGTGAGGCTTCTACAGGGGACTACGAGCAGTACTTC. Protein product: CASSEASTGDYEQYF.